The clone carrying this TCR beta chain was seen at least ten times. Its antigen is as yet unknown. The TCR beta libraries were generated through quantitative 5'-RACE incorporating molecular barcodes. MiXCR, applied by TCRdb to the 5' RACE reads, yields one record per CDR3 protein. Of about 220,000 distinct CDR3 sequences in the sample, about 26% were seen once. The V gene's germline CDR1 is MGHDK and CDR2 SYGVNS. Trimming cost V 8 bases and J 4 bases; bases outside gene matches: 8. The CDR3 contains 14 residues. This record belongs to a study of CD8 T cells in ankylosing spondylitis. Study results and caveats: The clones that were linked to disease were reported to be significantly enriched in matched synovial fluid samples from ankylosing spondylitis patients. Disease-linked clones, CD8+, were relatively rare in peripheral blood. Ankylosing spondylitis blood appeared to carry a characteristic TCR beta motif of several highly homologous variants.

The chain uses TRBV25-1 and TRBJ2-7, with TRBD1 identical over 10 bases. The TCR was taken from a male donor with ankylosing spondylitis or in good health (not recorded which). Material: blood, either unsorted or a sorted T cell fraction (not recorded which). CDR3 amino acids: CASSETGGRYEQYF. CDR3 coding DNA: TGTGCCAGCTCCGAGACAGGGGGCAGGTACGAGCAGTACTTC.